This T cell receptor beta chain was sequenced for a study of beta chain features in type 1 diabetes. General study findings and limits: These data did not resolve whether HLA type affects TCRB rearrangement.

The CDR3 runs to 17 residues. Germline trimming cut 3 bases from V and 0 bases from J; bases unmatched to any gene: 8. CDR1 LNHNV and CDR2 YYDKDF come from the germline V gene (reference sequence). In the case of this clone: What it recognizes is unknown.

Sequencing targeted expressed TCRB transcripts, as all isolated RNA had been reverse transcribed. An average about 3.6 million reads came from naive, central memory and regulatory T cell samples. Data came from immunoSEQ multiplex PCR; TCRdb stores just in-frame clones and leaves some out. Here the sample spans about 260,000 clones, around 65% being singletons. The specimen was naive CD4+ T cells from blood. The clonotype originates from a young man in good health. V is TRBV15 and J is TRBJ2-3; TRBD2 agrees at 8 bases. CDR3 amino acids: CATSRGRGGPSTDTQYF. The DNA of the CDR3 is TGTGCCACCAGCAGGGGCCGGGGGGGCCCCAGCACAGATACGCAGTATTTT.